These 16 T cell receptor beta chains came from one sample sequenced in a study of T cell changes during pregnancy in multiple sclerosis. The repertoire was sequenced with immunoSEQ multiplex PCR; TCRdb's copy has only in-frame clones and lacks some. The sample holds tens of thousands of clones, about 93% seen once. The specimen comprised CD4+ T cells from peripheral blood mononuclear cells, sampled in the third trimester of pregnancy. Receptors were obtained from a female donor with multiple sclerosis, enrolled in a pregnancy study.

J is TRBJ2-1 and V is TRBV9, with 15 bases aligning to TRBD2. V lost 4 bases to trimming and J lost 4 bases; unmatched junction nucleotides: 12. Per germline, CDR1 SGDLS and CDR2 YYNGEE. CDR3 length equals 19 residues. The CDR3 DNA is TGTGCCAGCAGCTTGGGACTAGCGGGAGGAGTCAGGGATTACAATGAGCAGTTCTTC. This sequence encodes CASSLGLAGGVRDYNEQFF.

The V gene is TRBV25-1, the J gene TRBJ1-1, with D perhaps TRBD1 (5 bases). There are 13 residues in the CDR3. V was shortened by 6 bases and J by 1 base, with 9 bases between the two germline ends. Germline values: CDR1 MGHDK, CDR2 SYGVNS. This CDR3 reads CASSLGQNTEAFF. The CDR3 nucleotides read TGTGCCAGCAGCCTCGGACAGAACACTGAAGCTTTCTTT.

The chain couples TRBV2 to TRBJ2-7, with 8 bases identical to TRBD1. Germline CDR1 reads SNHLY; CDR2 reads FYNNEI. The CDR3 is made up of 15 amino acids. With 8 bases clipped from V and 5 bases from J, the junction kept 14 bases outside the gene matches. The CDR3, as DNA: TGTGCCAGCTCCAGGGGGCGATCTTCTCTCCACGAGCAGTACTTC. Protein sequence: CASSRGRSSLHEQYF. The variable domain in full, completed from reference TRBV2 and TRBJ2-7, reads EPEVTQTPSHQVTQMGQEVILRCVPISNHLYFYWYRQILGQKVEFLVSFYNNEISEKSEIFDDQFSVERPDGSNFTLKIRSTKLEDSAMYFCASSRGRSSLHEQYFGPGTRLTVT.

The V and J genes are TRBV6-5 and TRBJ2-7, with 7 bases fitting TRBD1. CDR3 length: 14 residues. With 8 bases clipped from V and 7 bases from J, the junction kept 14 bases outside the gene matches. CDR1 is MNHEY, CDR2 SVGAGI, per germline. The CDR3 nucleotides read TGTGCCAGCGGCACAGGACAGGTTAATGGGGAGCAGTACTTC. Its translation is CASGTGQVNGEQYF.

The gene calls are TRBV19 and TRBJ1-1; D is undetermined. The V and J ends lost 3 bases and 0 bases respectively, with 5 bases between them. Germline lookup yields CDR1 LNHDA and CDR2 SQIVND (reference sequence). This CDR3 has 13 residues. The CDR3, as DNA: TGTGCCAGTAGTATCTCAGTGAACACTGAAGCTTTCTTT. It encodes CASSISVNTEAFF.

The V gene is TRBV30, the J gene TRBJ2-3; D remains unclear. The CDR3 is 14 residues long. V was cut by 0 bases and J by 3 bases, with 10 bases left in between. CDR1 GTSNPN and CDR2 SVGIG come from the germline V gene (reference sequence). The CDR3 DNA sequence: TGTGCCTGGAGTGTCGACCAGGCGACAGATACGCAGTATTTT. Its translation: CAWSVDQATDTQYF.

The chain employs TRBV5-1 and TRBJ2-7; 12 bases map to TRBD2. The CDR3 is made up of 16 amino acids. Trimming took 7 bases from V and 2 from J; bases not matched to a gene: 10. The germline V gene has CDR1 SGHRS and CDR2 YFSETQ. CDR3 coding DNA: TGCGCCAGCGGAATGACTAGCGGGGGATCCGCCTACGAGCAGTACTTC. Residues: CASGMTSGGSAYEQYF.

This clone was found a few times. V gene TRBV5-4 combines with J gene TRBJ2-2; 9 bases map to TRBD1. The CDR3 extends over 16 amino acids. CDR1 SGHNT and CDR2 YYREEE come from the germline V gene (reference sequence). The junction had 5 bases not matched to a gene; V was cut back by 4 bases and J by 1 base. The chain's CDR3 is CASSPPGQGNTGELFF. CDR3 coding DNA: TGTGCCAGCAGCCCTCCGGGACAGGGGAACACCGGGGAGCTGTTTTTT. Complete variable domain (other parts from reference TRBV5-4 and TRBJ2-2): ETGVTQSPTHLIKTRGQQVTLRCSSQSGHNTVSWYQQALGQGPQFIFQYYREEENGRGNFPPRFSGLQFPNYSSELNVNALELDDSALYLCASSPPGQGNTGELFFGEGSRLTVL.

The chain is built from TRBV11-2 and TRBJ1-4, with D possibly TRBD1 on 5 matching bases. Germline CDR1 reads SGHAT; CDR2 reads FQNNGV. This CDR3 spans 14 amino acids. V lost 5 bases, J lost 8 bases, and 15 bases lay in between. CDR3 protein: CASSRGGEREKLFF. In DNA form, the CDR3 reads TGTGCCAGCAGCCGGGGGGGGGAGAGGGAAAAACTGTTTTTT.

CDR3 residues: CASSEKQARNQPQHF. For the CDR3, the DNA is TGTGCCAGCAGTGAAAAACAGGCTCGCAATCAGCCCCAGCATTTT. The rearrangement links TRBV6-1 to TRBJ1-5; weak D call: TRBD1 (5 bases). This CDR3 spans 15 amino acids. Germline V CDR1 and CDR2: MNHNS, SASEGT. V was cut by 2 bases and J by 2 bases, with 10 bases left in between.

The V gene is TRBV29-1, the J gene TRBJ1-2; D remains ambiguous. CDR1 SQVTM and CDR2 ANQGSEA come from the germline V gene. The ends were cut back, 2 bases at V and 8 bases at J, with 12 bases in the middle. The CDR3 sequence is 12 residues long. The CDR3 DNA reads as TGCAGCGTTGAAAGGCAACAGACGGGCTACACCTTC. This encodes CSVERQQTGYTF.

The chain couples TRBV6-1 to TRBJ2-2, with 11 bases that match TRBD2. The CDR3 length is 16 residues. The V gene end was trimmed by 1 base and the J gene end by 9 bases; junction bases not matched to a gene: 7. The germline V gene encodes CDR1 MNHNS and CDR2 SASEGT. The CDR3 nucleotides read TGTGCCAGCAGTGAAGTATCGACTAGCGGGGCTTGGGAGCTGTTTTTT. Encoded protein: CASSEVSTSGAWELFF.

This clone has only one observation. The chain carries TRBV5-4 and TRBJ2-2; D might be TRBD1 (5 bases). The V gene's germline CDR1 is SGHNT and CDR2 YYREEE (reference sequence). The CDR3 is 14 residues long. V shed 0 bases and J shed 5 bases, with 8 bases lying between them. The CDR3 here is CASSLGQLTGELFF. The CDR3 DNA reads TGTGCCAGCAGCTTGGGACAGTTAACCGGGGAGCTGTTTTTT.

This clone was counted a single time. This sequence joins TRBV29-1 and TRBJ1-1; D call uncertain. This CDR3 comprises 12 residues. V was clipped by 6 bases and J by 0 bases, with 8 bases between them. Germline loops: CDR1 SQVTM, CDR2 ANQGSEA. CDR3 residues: CSVQLLNTEAFF. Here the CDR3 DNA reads TGCAGCGTACAGTTACTGAACACTGAAGCTTTCTTT.

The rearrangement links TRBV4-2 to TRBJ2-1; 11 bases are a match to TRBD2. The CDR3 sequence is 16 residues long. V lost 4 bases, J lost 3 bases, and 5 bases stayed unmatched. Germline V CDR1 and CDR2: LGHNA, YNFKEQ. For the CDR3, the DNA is TGTGCCAGCAGCCCAGGACTAGCGGGCATCTACAATGAGCAGTTCTTC. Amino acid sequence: CASSPGLAGIYNEQFF.

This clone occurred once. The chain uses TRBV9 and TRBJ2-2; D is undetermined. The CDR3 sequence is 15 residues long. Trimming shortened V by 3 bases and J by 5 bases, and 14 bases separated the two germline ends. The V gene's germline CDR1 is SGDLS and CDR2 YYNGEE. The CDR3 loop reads CASSGTTGLTGELFF. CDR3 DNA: TGTGCCAGCAGCGGTACCACGGGTCTGACCGGGGAGCTGTTTTTT.